The next 4 T cell receptor beta chains were all read from a single sample in a study of blood T cells in healthy people across ages. Using a J-beta primer mix together with a sample-barcoded 5' primer, a second PCR was run for about 6 to 12 cycles. Via MiXCR, TCRdb re-called the 5' RACE reads, giving one row per CDR3 protein. The sample has 700,000 or so distinct CDR3 sequences; about 24% are singletons. The sequenced sample was blood. The source of these receptors is a man between 70 and 80 years old in good health.

This sequence joins TRBV7-9 and TRBJ2-1; D not resolved. The CDR3 consists of 15 residues. Germline values: CDR1 SEHNR, CDR2 FQNEAQ (reference sequence). The V end was cut by 4 bases, the J end by 4 bases, with 14 bases between. Here the CDR3 DNA reads TGTGCCAGCAGCTCGCCCAGGACCCCTTACAATGAGCAGTTCTTC. Its protein product is CASSSPRTPYNEQFF.

There are a few counts of this clonotype. This chain joins TRBV2 and TRBJ2-5; unclear D gene. Looked up from germline, CDR1 is SNHLY and CDR2 is FYNNEI. The CDR3 length is 11 residues. Trimming stripped 8 bases from V and 4 bases from J, with 8 bases between. The CDR3 region is CASGPSETQYF. CDR3 DNA sequence: TGTGCCAGCGGACCATCAGAGACCCAGTACTTC.

The chain couples TRBV29-1 to TRBJ2-1; 9 bases agree with TRBD2. Germline V lookup: CDR1 SQVTM, CDR2 ANQGSEA. This CDR3 contains 14 residues. The ends lost 6 bases at V and 4 bases at J; junction bases unmatched: 7. The CDR3, as DNA: TGCAGCGTCCCCCCCAGCGGGAGGTACAATGAGCAGTTCTTC. Protein: CSVPPSGRYNEQFF.

In this sample, this clonotype turned up a few times. The gene calls are TRBV6-5 and TRBJ2-2, with TRBD2 matching 7 bases. V lost 10 bases, J lost 7 bases, and 9 bases stayed unmatched. Germline CDR1 MNHEY, CDR2 SVGAGI. This CDR3 is 13 amino acids long. The chain's CDR3 is CAIAGRRGGELFF. CDR3 nucleotides: TGTGCCATTGCCGGGAGGAGAGGCGGGGAGCTGTTTTTT.